The clone carrying this T cell receptor beta chain turned up a few times. The sample comes from a study of identical twins. TCRdb independently ran MiXCR on the 5' RACE reads; one entry per CDR3 protein. The sample comprises 420,000 or so distinct CDR3 sequences, less than 20% of which are singletons, and 9.5% to 15% rests with the top ten. The germline V and J ends were trimmed by 6 bases and 6 bases, with 14 bases remaining between them. The CDR3 is 13 amino acids. CDR1 and CDR2 (germline): SQVTM, ANQGSEA. The donors were all healthy and Caucasian. Sequencing was done on a sample of naive T cells sorted from blood. The chain recombines TRBV29-1 with TRBJ2-2; D not resolved. This clonotype originated in a man aged 50-60 years in good health. CDR3 region: CSVGQVGSGELFF. CDR3 sequence (DNA): TGCAGCGTCGGGCAGGTCGGGTCCGGGGAGCTGTTTTTT.